This T cell receptor beta chain was found in a study of T cell responses to AZD1222 COVID-19 vaccine. Broader study findings: Among those given AZD1222, only six were seropositive at baseline. Donors were mostly white British, more females; clonal diversity possibly underestimated. Without day 14 samples, only post-peak T cell repertoires were studied.

There are a few counts of this clone. Its antigen is undetermined. Sequenced by immunoSEQ multiplex PCR; TCRdb stores in-frame clones only, minus some. The sample lists about 150,000 clones, about 90% occurring once. Second-dose groups at about 4 or about 12 weeks were pooled. The receptor's source is an adult who received the AZD1222 COVID-19 vaccine. Sequencing was performed on peripheral blood, taken 28 days after the second AZD1222 dose.

CDR3 amino acids: CASSILDRGGNEQFF. In DNA form, the CDR3 reads TGTGCCAGTAGTATTTTGGACAGGGGGGGCAATGAGCAGTTCTTC. The chain joins TRBV19 to TRBJ2-1, with TRBD1 matching 10 bases. This CDR3 is 15 amino acids long. Per germline, CDR1 LNHDA and CDR2 SQIVND (reference sequence). V shed 3 bases and J 6 bases; nucleotides not matched to a gene: 5.